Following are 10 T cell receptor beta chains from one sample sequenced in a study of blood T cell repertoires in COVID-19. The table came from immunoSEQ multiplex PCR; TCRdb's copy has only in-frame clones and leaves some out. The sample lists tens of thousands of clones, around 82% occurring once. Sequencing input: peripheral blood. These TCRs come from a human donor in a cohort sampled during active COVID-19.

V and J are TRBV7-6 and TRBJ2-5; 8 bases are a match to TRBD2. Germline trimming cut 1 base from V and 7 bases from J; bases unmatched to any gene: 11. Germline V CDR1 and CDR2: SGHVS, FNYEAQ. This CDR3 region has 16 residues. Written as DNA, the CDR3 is TGTGCCAGCAGCTTAGAGGTAGCGGGGCCCCTGGGGACCCAGTACTTC. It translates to CASSLEVAGPLGTQYF.

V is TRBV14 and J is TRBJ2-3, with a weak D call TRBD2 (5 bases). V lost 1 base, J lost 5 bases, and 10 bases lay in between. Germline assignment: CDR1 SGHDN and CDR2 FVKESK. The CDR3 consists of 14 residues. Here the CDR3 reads CASSQVTRQDTQYF. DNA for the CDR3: TGTGCCAGCAGCCAAGTAACTAGGCAAGATACGCAGTATTTT. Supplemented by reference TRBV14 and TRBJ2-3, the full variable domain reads EAGVTQFPSHSVIEKGQTVTLRCDPISGHDNLYWYRRVMGKEIKFLLHFVKESKQDESGMPNNRFLAERTGGTYSTLKVQPAELEDSGVYFCASSQVTRQDTQYFGPGTRLTVL.

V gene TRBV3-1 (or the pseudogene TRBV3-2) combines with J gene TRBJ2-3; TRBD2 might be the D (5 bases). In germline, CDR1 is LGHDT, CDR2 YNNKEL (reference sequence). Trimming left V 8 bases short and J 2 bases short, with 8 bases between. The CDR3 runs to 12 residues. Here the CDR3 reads CASEGATDTQYF. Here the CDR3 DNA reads TGTGCCAGCGAGGGTGCCACAGATACGCAGTATTTT.

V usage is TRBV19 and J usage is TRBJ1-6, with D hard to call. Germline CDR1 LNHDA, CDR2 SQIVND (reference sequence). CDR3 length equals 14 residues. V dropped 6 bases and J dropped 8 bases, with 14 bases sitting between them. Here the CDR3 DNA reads TGTGCCAGTAGCCCGCTGGGAGCCCATTCACCCCTCCACTTT. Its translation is CASSPLGAHSPLHF.

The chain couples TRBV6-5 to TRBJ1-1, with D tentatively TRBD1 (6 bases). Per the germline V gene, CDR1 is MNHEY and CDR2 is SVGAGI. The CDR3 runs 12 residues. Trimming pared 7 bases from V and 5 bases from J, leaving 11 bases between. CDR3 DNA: TGTGCCAGCACGGGAAGGGGGACTGAAGCTTTCTTT. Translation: CASTGRGTEAFF.

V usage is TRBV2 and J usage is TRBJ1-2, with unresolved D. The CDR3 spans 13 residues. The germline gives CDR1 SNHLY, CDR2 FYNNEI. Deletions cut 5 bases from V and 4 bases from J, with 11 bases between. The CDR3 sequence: CASSSSEFYGYTF. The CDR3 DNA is TGTGCCAGCAGTAGCAGCGAATTCTATGGCTACACCTTC.

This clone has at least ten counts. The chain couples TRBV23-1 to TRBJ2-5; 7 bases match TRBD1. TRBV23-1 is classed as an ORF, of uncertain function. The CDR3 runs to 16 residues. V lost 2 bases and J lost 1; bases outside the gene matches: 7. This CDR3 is CASSQVYRDSQETQYF. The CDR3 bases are TGCGCCAGCAGTCAAGTTTACCGGGACAGCCAAGAGACCCAGTACTTC.

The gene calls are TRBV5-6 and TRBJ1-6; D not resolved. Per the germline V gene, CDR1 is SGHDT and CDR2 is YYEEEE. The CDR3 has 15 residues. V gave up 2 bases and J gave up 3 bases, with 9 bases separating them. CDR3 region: CASSFLSRYNSPLHF. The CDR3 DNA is TGTGCCAGCAGCTTTTTATCCCGCTATAATTCACCCCTCCACTTT.

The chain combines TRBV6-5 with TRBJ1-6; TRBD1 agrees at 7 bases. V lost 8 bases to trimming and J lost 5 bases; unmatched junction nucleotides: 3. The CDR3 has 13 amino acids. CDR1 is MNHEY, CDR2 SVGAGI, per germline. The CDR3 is CASGQVDNSPLHF. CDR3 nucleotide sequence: TGTGCCAGCGGACAGGTCGATAATTCACCCCTCCACTTT.

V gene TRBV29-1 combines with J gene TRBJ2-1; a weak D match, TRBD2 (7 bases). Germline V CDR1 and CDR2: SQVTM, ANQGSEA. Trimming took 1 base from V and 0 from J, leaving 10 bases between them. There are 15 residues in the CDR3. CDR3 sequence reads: CSVEGGGNSYNEQFF. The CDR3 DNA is TGCAGCGTTGAAGGGGGGGGCAACTCCTACAATGAGCAGTTCTTC.